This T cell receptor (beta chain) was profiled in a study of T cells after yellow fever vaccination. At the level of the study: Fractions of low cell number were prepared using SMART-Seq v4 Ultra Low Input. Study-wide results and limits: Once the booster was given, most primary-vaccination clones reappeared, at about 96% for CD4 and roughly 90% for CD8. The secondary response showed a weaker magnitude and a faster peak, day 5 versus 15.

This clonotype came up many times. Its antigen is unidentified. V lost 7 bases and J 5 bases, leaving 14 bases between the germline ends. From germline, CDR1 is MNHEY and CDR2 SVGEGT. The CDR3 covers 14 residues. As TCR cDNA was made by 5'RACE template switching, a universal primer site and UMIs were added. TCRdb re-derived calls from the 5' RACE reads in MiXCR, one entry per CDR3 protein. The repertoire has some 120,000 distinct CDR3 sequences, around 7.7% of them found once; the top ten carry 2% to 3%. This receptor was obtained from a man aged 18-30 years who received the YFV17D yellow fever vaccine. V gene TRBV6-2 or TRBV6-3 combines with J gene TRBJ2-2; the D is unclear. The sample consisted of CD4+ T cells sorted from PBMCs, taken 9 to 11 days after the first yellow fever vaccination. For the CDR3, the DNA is TGTGCCAGCATCCTACGACCCGGGACCGGGGAGCTGTTTTTT. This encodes CASILRPGTGELFF.